The 13 T cell receptor beta chains below all came from one sample that was sequenced in a study of blood T cells in healthy people across ages. A J-beta primer mix and a sample-barcoded 5' primer were used in a second PCR of about 7 to 12 cycles. TCRdb passed the 5' RACE reads through MiXCR, listing each CDR3 protein once. The data show some 760,000 distinct CDR3 sequences, 20% to 25% seen once. This sample was also put to use in a study of T cells of mothers and their children.

Source material: blood. Receptors originate from a boy aged 5-17 years in good health.

This clonotype has a handful of counts. This chain links TRBV24-1 with TRBJ2-5, with TRBD1 matching 8 bases. Germline CDR1 reads KGHDR; CDR2 reads SFDVKD. CDR3 length: 16 amino acids. V was clipped by 2 bases and J by 4 bases; unmatched bases: 8. The CDR3 protein is CATSDWGAGGAETQYF. The CDR3, as DNA: TGTGCCACCAGTGATTGGGGCGCAGGGGGCGCAGAGACCCAGTACTTC.

The chain combines TRBV29-1 with TRBJ2-1; D is tentatively TRBD1 or TRBD2 (6 bases each). The CDR3 contains 17 residues. V was clipped by 0 bases and J by 8 bases, with 23 bases between them. Germline V lookup: CDR1 SQVTM, CDR2 ANQGSEA. This CDR3 is CSVEEDPPEGVWDEQFF. The CDR3 DNA reads TGCAGCGTTGAAGAAGACCCTCCGGAGGGGGTGTGGGATGAGCAGTTCTTC.

The genes are TRBV7-9 and TRBJ2-1; D could derive from TRBD1 or TRBD2 (5 bases each). V lost 5 bases, J lost 5 bases, and 13 bases lay in between. CDR1 and CDR2 from the germline V gene are SEHNR and FQNEAQ (reference sequence). This CDR3 contains 14 residues. DNA of the CDR3: TGTGCCAGCAGCGAGGGGACGGGCAACAATGAGCAGTTCTTC. Translation: CASSEGTGNNEQFF.

This rearrangement joins TRBV5-6 to TRBJ2-3; the match to TRBD2 covers 9 bases. The V gene end was trimmed by 0 bases and the J gene end by 4 bases; junction bases not matched to a gene: 3. The CDR3 is 15 amino acids. Germline loops: CDR1 SGHDT, CDR2 YYEEEE. This chain's CDR3 is CASSLEASGADTQYF. The CDR3 nucleotides read TGTGCCAGCAGCTTGGAGGCTAGCGGGGCAGATACGCAGTATTTT.

This clonotype was found a few times. V and J are TRBV2 and TRBJ2-1, with 7 positions matching TRBD1. The V gene end was trimmed by 1 base and the J gene end by 3 bases; junction bases not matched to a gene: 6. The CDR3 sequence is 16 residues long. The V gene's germline CDR1 is SNHLY and CDR2 FYNNEI. CDR3 protein: CASSEVGRQGYNEQFF. DNA of the CDR3: TGTGCCAGCAGTGAAGTGGGCCGACAGGGCTACAATGAGCAGTTCTTC.

A note on this clonotype: Mismatch with germline at one junction end may stem from a read error. The chain recombines TRBV12-3 or TRBV12-4 with TRBJ2-3, with TRBD2 matching over 11 bases. The CDR3 has 15 residues. The CDR3 reads CASSIAGGSADAQYF. The CDR3 DNA follows: TGTGCCAGCAGTATAGCGGGGGGGAGCGCAGATGCGCAGTATTTT.

V usage is TRBV6-5 and J usage is TRBJ1-5; D is unclear. CDR1 and CDR2 from the germline V gene are MNHEY and SVGAGI. This CDR3 comprises 16 residues. V lost 0 bases to trimming and J lost 7 bases, with 16 bases between them. CDR3 nucleotides: TGTGCCAGCAGTTACTCCTCTCGGCAGGTTGGACAGCCCCAGCATTTT. This codes for CASSYSSRQVGQPQHF.

The gene calls are TRBV12-5 and TRBJ1-1; no definite D call. This CDR3 contains 11 residues. CDR1 and CDR2 (germline): LGHNT, FRNRAP. V lost 1 base to trimming and J lost 5 bases, with 2 bases between them. CDR3 protein: CASGLETEAFF. CDR3 nucleotide sequence: TGTGCTAGTGGTTTGGAGACTGAAGCTTTCTTT. The full variable domain, with the rest looked up from reference TRBV12-5 and TRBJ1-1, is DARVTQTPRHKVTEMGQEVTMRCQPILGHNTVFWYRQTMMQGLELLAYFRNRAPLDDSGMPKDRFSAEMPDATLATLKIQPSEPRDSAVYFCASGLETEAFFGQGTRLTVV.

This clonotype was observed a handful of times. The genes are TRBV7-2 and TRBJ2-5, with 8 bases identical to TRBD1. This CDR3 has 14 residues. Germline values: CDR1 SGHTA, CDR2 FQGNSA. V lost 5 bases, J lost 5 bases, and 7 bases stayed unmatched. CDR3 DNA sequence: TGTGCCAGCAGCCATGACAGGGGTATGGAGACCCAGTACTTC. The encoded protein is CASSHDRGMETQYF.

V gene TRBV4-2 combines with J gene TRBJ2-5; D is possibly TRBD2 (5 bases). The V gene lost 1 base and the J gene lost 1 base, with 10 bases spanning the gap. CDR3 length: 15 residues. Germline assignment: CDR1 LGHNA and CDR2 YNFKEQ. The CDR3 bases are TGTGCCAGCAGCCAAGTTTTGGGGAGCCAAGAGACCCAGTACTTC. Translated: CASSQVLGSQETQYF.

J is TRBJ2-7 and V is TRBV29-1; 7 bases agree with TRBD2. With V trimmed by 5 bases and J by 3 bases, 7 bases remained unmatched. Germline lookup yields CDR1 SQVTM and CDR2 ANQGSEA. CDR3 length: 13 residues. The CDR3 here is CSVTGTTIYEQYF. The CDR3 region has the DNA TGCAGCGTTACCGGGACTACTATCTACGAGCAGTACTTC.

V and J are TRBV11-3 and TRBJ2-5, with TRBD1 matching over 9 bases. In germline, CDR1 is SGHNT, CDR2 YENEEA. V dropped 4 bases and J dropped 5; count of bases not matched to a gene: 5. The CDR3 is 14 residues long. The CDR3 region is CASSWDRDGETQYF. As DNA, the CDR3 is TGTGCCAGCAGCTGGGACAGGGATGGGGAGACCCAGTACTTC.

The V gene is TRBV10-3, the J gene TRBJ2-1; either TRBD1 or TRBD2 may fit D (5 bases each). Germline V gene lookup returns CDR1 ENHRY and CDR2 SYGVKD. The length of the CDR3 is 13 residues. V lost 8 bases to trimming and J lost 6 bases, with 14 bases between them. The CDR3 loop is CAIARYGANEQFF. In nucleotides, the CDR3 is TGTGCCATCGCCCGGTACGGGGCCAATGAGCAGTTCTTC.